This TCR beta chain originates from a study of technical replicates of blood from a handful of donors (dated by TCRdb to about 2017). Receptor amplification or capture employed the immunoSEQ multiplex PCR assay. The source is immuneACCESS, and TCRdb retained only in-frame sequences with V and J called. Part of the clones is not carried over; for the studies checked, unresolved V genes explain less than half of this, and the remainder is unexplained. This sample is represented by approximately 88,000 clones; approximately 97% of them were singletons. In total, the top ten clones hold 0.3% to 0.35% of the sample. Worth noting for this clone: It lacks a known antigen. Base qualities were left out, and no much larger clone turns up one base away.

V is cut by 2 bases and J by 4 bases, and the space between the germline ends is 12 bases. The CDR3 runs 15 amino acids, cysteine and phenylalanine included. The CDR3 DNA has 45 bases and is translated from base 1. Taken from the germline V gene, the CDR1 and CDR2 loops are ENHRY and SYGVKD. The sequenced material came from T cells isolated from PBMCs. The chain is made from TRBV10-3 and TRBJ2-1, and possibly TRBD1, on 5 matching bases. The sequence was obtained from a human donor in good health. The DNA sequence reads TGTGCCATCAGTGAGACCCAGGGCACGTACAATGAGCAGTTCTTC. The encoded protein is CAISETQGTYNEQFF.